This entry is about one TCR beta chain. Antigen specificity is unknown. This entry is derived from a study of shared clonotypes between healthy human individuals. Study-wide findings and caveats: Naive subsets generally had larger estimated richness than memory subsets.

Here immunoSEQ multiplex PCR was the method, and the copy in TCRdb shows in-frame clones only, minus some. Here the sample spans hundreds of thousands of clones, almost 95% being singletons. It was CD45RO-negative cells, positively selected for CCR7, that made up naive CD8 cells, with terminally differentiated effector memory CD45RA+ cells excluded. This CDR3 contains 16 residues. J was trimmed by 8 bases and V by 0 bases; bases with no gene match: 9. CDR1 MNHNY and CDR2 SVGAGI come from the germline V gene (reference sequence). This receptor was obtained from a man aged 25-40 years in good health. J is TRBJ2-1 and V is TRBV6-6, with 8 bases aligning to TRBD2. Sequenced material: naive CD8+ T cells sorted from blood. CDR3 loop: CASSYSRSGSHDEQFF. Here the CDR3 DNA reads TGTGCCAGCAGTTACTCAAGGAGCGGGAGTCACGATGAGCAGTTCTTC.